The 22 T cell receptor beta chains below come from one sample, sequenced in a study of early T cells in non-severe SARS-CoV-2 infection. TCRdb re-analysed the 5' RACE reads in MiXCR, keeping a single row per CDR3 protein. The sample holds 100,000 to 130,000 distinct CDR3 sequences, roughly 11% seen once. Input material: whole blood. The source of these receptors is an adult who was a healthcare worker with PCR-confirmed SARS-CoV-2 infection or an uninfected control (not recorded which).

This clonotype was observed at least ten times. The CDR3 coding sequence is TGTGCCAGCAGTTTACCCGGACAGCTTGAGGGCTACACCTTC. It specifies CASSLPGQLEGYTF. The chain carries TRBV28 and TRBJ1-2, with D possibly matching TRBD1 (6 bases). The germline gives CDR1 MDHEN, CDR2 SYDVKM. The CDR3 totals 14 residues. V lost 2 bases to trimming and J lost 8 bases, with 15 bases between them.

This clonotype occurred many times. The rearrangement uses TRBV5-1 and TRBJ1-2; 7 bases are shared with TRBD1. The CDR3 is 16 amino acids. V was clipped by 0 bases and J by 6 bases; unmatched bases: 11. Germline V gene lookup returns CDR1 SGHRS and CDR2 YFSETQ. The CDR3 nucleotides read TGCGCCAGCAGCTTGGCTCCGACAGGGCCAGGTAATGGCTACACCTTC. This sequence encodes CASSLAPTGPGNGYTF.

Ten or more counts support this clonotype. The CDR3, as DNA: TGTGCCAGCAACCTGGAGGGCGGGACTGAAGCTTTCTTT. Its translation: CASNLEGGTEAFF. The chain employs TRBV2 and TRBJ1-1; D gene ambiguous. The CDR3 has 13 residues. Trimming shortened V by 7 bases and J by 5 bases, and 14 bases separated the two germline ends. Per germline, CDR1 SNHLY and CDR2 FYNNEI.

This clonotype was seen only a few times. The CDR3 DNA follows: TGCAGTGCTAGCGGACATATCATGAACACTGAAGCTTTCTTT. It encodes CSASGHIMNTEAFF. V is TRBV20-1 and J is TRBJ1-1; D may be TRBD1 (5 bases). V lost 3 bases and J lost 0, with 11 bases in between. Germline V gene sequence: CDR1 DFQATT, CDR2 SNEGSKA (reference sequence). The length of the CDR3 is 14 residues.

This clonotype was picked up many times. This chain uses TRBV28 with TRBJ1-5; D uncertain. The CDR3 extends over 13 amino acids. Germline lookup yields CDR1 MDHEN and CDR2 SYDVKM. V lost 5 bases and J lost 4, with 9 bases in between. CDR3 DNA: TGTGCCAGCAGTCGGACGGTGAATCAGCCCCAGCATTTT. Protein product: CASSRTVNQPQHF.

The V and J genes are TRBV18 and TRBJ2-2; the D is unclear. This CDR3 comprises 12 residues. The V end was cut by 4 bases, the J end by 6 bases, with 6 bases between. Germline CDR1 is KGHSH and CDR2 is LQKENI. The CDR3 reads CASSQGPGELFF. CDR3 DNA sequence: TGTGCCAGCTCACAAGGTCCCGGGGAGCTGTTTTTT.

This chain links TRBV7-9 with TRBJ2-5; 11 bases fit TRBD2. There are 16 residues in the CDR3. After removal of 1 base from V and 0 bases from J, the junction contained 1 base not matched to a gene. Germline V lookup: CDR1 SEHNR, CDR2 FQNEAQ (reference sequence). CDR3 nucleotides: TGTGCCAGCAGCTTAGGACTAGCGGGAAACCAAGAGACCCAGTACTTC. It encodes CASSLGLAGNQETQYF.

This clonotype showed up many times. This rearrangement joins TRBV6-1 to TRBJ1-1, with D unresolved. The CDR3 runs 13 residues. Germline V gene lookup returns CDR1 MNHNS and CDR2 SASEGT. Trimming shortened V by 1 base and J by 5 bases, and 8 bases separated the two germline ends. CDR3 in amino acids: CASSEVRDTEAFF. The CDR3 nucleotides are TGTGCCAGCAGTGAAGTGAGAGATACTGAAGCTTTCTTT.

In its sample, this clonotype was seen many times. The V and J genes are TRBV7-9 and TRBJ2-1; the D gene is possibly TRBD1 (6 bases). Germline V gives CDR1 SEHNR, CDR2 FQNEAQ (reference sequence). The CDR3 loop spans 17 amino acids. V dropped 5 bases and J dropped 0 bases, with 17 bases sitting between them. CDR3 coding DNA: TGTGCCAGCAGCCGTCGGGTGCCAGGGGCCTCCTACAATGAGCAGTTCTTC. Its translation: CASSRRVPGASYNEQFF.

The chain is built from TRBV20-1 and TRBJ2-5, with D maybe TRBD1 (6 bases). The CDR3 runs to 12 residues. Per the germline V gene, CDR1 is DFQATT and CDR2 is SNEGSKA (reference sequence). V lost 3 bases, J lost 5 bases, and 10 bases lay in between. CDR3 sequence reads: CSASGDIETQYF. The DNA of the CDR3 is TGCAGTGCTAGTGGGGACATTGAGACCCAGTACTTC.

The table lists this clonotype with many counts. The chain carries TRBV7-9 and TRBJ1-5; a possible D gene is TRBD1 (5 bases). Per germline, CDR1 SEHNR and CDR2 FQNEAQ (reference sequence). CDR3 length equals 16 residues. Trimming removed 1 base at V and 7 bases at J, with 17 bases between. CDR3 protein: CASSLGGRGVWQPQHF. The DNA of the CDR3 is TGTGCCAGCAGCTTAGGAGGACGGGGGGTATGGCAGCCCCAGCATTTT.

Here the CDR3 reads CASSSGRAYNEQFF. The CDR3 coding sequence is TGCGCCAGCAGCAGCGGGAGGGCCTACAATGAGCAGTTCTTC. The chain carries TRBV4-1 and TRBJ2-1; 10 nucleotides agree with TRBD2. Germline assignment: CDR1 MGHRA and CDR2 YSYEKL. There are 14 residues in the CDR3. V gave up 5 bases and J gave up 2 bases; unmatched junction bases: 0.

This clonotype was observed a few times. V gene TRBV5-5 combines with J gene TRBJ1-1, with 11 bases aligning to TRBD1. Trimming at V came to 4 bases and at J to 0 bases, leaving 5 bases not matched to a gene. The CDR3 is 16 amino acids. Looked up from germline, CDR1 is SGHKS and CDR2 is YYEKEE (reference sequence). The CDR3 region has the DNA TGTGCCAGCAGCATTCGGACAGGGGGCTTGAACACTGAAGCTTTCTTT. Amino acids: CASSIRTGGLNTEAFF.

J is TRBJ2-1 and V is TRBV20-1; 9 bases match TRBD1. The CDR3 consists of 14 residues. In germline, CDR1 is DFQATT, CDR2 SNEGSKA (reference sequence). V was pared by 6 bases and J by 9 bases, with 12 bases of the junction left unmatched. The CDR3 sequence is CSARQGVDSSEQFF. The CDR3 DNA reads TGCAGTGCGAGACAGGGGGTAGATAGTAGTGAGCAGTTCTTC.

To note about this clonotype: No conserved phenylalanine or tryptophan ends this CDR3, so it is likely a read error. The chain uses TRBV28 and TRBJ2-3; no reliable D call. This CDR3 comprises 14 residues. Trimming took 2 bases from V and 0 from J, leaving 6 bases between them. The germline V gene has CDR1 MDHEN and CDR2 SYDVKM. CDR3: CASSLLGSTDTQYS. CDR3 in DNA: TGTGCCAGCAGTTTACTGGGCAGCACAGATACGCAGTATTCT.

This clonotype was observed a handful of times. The CDR3 sequence is CASSLFLDRGDTYEQYF. CDR3 in DNA: TGTGCCAGCAGTTTATTCCTCGACAGGGGGGATACCTACGAGCAGTACTTC. J is TRBJ2-7 and V is TRBV28; TRBD1 matches 9 bases. The CDR3 extends over 17 amino acids. The trim removed 1 base at V and 2 bases at J, leaving 9 bases unmatched. In germline, CDR1 is MDHEN, CDR2 SYDVKM.

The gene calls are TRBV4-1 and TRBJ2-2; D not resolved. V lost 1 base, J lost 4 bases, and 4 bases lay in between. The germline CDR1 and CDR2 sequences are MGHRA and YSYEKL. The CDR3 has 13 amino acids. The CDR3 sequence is CASSQAFTGELFF. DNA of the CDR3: TGCGCCAGCAGCCAAGCGTTCACCGGGGAGCTGTTTTTT.

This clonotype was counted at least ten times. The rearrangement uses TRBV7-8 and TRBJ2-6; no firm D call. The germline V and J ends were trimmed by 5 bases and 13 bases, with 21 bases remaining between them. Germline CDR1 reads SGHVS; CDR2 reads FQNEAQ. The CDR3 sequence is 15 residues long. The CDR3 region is CASSMAHAGFGVLTF. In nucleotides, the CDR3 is TGTGCCAGCAGCATGGCGCACGCCGGGTTTGGGGTCCTGACTTTC.

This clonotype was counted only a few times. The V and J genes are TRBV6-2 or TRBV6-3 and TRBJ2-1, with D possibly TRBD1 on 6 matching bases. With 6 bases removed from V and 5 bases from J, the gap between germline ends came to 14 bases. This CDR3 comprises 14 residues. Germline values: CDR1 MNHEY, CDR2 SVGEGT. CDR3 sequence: CASRSTRDNNEQFF. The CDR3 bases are TGTGCCAGCAGATCAACCCGGGACAACAATGAGCAGTTCTTC.

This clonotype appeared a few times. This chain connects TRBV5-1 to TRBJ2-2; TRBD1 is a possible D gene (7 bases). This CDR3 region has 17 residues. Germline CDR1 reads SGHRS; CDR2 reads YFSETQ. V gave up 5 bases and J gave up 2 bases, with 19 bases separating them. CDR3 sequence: CASSRREDRVNTGELFF. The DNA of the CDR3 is TGCGCCAGCAGTCGGAGGGAAGACAGGGTCAACACCGGGGAGCTGTTTTTT.

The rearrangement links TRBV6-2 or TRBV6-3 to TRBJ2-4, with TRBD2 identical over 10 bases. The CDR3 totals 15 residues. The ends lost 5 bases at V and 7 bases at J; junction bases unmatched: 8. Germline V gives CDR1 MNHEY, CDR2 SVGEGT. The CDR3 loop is CASSPQTSGWNIQYF. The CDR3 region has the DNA TGTGCCAGCAGTCCTCAGACTAGCGGGTGGAACATTCAGTACTTC.

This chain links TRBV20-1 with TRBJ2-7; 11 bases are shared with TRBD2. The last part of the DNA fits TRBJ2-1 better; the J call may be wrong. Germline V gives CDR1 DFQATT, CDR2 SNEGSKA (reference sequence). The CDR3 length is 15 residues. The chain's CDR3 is CSAAVSGRADYEQFF. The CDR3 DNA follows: TGCAGTGCCGCTGTTAGCGGGAGGGCCGACTACGAGCAGTTCTTC.